This T cell receptor beta chain derives from a study of cytomegalovirus exposure and HLA in healthy donors. The overall study: Some 80 million unique TCR sequences came from HLA-typed donors in an early release.

Remarks on this clone: The antigen is not known.

The PCR was carried out with 60 Vbeta primers and 13 Jbeta primers. The repertoire was sequenced with immunoSEQ multiplex PCR; TCRdb's copy has only in-frame clones and lacks some. This sample's table has around 97,000 clones. The V and J ends lost 6 bases and 6 bases, in that order; junction bases with no gene match: 14. This CDR3 contains 16 residues. Germline CDR1 SGHAT, CDR2 FQNNGV. Whole-study findings and limits: Being productive about 90% or about 30% of the time was typical of most TCR beta V segments in an earlier analysis. The majority of CMV-associated TCR beta chains were reported as apparently HLA-restricted in a later analysis.

Those who donated were healthy bone marrow donors. Material for sequencing was PBMCs. The V call is TRBV11-2, the J call TRBJ2-1; 7 nucleotides line up with TRBD1. The receptor's source is a man aged 35-49 years in good health and CMV-seronegative. The CDR3 DNA follows: TGTGCCAGCAGGCCATTCCTGACAGGGTTTGTCAATGAGCAGTTCTTC. Amino acids: CASRPFLTGFVNEQFF.